This passage covers 8 T cell receptor beta chains from one sample sequenced in a study of PD-1 blockade in classical Hodgkin lymphoma. Produced via immunoSEQ multiplex PCR; TCRdb's table is partial and in-frame only. Of approximately 89,000 clones in the sample, over 80% were seen once. The patients all showed relapse after autologous stem cell transplantation, while their brentuximab vedotin exposure varied. The source was peripheral blood mononuclear cells (PBMCs), collected at baseline. Every receptor here comes from a human donor with classical Hodgkin lymphoma.

This clone was seen only once. The gene calls are TRBV7-6 and TRBJ1-1; tentatively, D is TRBD1 (6 bases). The CDR3 consists of 15 residues. CDR1 is SGHVS, CDR2 FNYEAQ, per germline. With 1 base removed from V and 2 bases from J, the gap between germline ends came to 11 bases. The CDR3 nucleotides read TGTGCCAGCAGCTTAGGAGGACAGCGAAACACTGAAGCTTTCTTT. Its translation: CASSLGGQRNTEAFF.

V usage is TRBV30 and J usage is TRBJ1-1; maybe TRBD1 (5 bases). The V gene lost 4 bases and the J gene lost 4 bases, with 16 bases spanning the gap. Germline assignment: CDR1 GTSNPN and CDR2 SVGIG (reference sequence). The CDR3 is made up of 14 amino acids. The CDR3 DNA is TGTGCCTGGATCGTTTTGGCAGGGCTCACTGAAGCTTTCTTT. Protein product: CAWIVLAGLTEAFF.

This rearrangement joins TRBV5-4 to TRBJ1-2; 9 bases are shared with TRBD1. This CDR3 contains 16 residues. In germline, CDR1 is SGHNT, CDR2 YYREEE (reference sequence). Trimming cost V 2 bases and J 2 bases; bases outside gene matches: 7. CDR3: CASSFTGGRRNYGYTF. The CDR3 coding sequence is TGTGCCAGCAGCTTCACAGGGGGCAGACGGAACTATGGCTACACCTTC.

The chain uses TRBV7-2 and TRBJ2-1, with 8 positions matching TRBD2. Germline CDR1 reads SGHTA; CDR2 reads FQGNSA. Trimming cost V 4 bases and J 3 bases; bases outside gene matches: 8. The CDR3 has 16 residues. The DNA of the CDR3 is TGTGCCAGCAGCTCATTACCCGGGACTAGCTACAATGAGCAGTTCTTC. It encodes CASSSLPGTSYNEQFF.

The chain joins TRBV7-9 to TRBJ2-1; D is unresolved. CDR3 length equals 13 residues. Germline CDR1 is SEHNR and CDR2 is FQNEAQ (reference sequence). With 2 bases removed from V and 8 bases from J, the gap between germline ends came to 10 bases. CDR3 sequence reads: CASSLYFRDEQFF. The DNA for the CDR3 is TGTGCCAGCAGCTTATACTTTAGGGATGAGCAGTTCTTC.

The rearrangement uses TRBV5-4 and TRBJ2-3; TRBD1 might be the D (5 bases). This CDR3 is 15 amino acids long. The V gene lost 0 bases and the J gene lost 3 bases, with 11 bases spanning the gap. The germline V gene has CDR1 SGHNT and CDR2 YYREEE (reference sequence). The CDR3 DNA reads as TGTGCCAGCAGCTTGGCTCAGGGAAGAACAGATACGCAGTATTTT. Its protein is CASSLAQGRTDTQYF.

The J gene is TRBJ2-3, the V gene TRBV7-2; the D gene is possibly TRBD2 (5 bases). The V gene's germline CDR1 is SGHTA and CDR2 FQGNSA. Trimming removed 3 bases from V and 6 bases from J, with 10 bases in between. The CDR3 extends over 13 amino acids. CDR3 DNA: TGTGCCAGCAGCTTTAGGACTGGGGATACGCAGTATTTT. It specifies CASSFRTGDTQYF.

The genes are TRBV5-1 and TRBJ2-2, with D unclear. Deletions cut 0 bases from V and 4 bases from J, with 19 bases between. The V gene's germline CDR1 is SGHRS and CDR2 YFSETQ. This CDR3 is built from 18 residues. The CDR3 DNA reads TGCGCCAGCAGCTTGGTCGGTGTTGGTCTGGGTTCCACCGGGGAGCTGTTTTTT. Residues: CASSLVGVGLGSTGELFF.